The 13 T cell receptor beta chains below come from one sample, sequenced in a study of T cells in Graves' hyperthyroidism and ophthalmopathy. RNA transcripts provided the source from which TCR beta CDR3 regions were amplified. HTBI primers drove first-round RT-PCR of the TCR CDR3. TCRdb reanalysed the multiplex PCR reads using MiXCR and keeps one entry per CDR3 protein. The repertoire holds under 300,000 distinct CDR3 sequences, with under 30% as singletons. The sample comprised blood. These receptors came from a man between 40 and 49 years old with Graves' hyperthyroidism that later progressed to Graves' ophthalmopathy.

This clonotype was detected many times. The V gene is TRBV5-1, the J gene TRBJ2-7; D remains ambiguous. The V gene lost 5 bases and the J gene lost 2 bases, with 14 bases spanning the gap. The CDR3 runs to 14 residues. Germline V lookup: CDR1 SGHRS, CDR2 YFSETQ. CDR3 loop: CASSLRVGTYEQYF. The DNA for the CDR3 is TGCGCCAGCAGTCTCCGCGTGGGGACCTACGAGCAGTACTTC.

This chain links TRBV12-5 with TRBJ1-5; D gene ambiguous. This CDR3 has 13 residues. Germline V gene data show CDR1 as LGHNT and CDR2 as FRNRAP. V gave up 1 base and J gave up 2 bases, with 3 bases separating them. The CDR3 loop reads CASGLDGNQPQHF. The CDR3 DNA sequence: TGTGCTAGTGGTTTGGATGGCAATCAGCCCCAGCATTTT.

This chain links TRBV28 with TRBJ2-5; 9 nucleotides align to TRBD1. Germline CDR1 and CDR2: MDHEN and SYDVKM. Trimming at V came to 7 bases and at J to 3 bases, leaving 12 bases not matched to a gene. The CDR3 totals 16 residues. The CDR3 DNA sequence: TGTGCCAGCACCCCAACCGGGACAGGGATAGAAGAGACCCAGTACTTC. It specifies CASTPTGTGIEETQYF. Full variable domain (remainder filled in from reference TRBV28 and TRBJ2-5): DVKVTQSSRYLVKRTGEKVFLECVQDMDHENMFWYRQDPGLGLRLIYFSYDVKMKEKGDIPEGYSVSREKKERFSLILESASTNQTSMYLCASTPTGTGIEETQYFGPGTRLLVL.

This clonotype was found many times. The V and J genes are TRBV20-1 and TRBJ1-1; D is unresolved. CDR3 length equals 11 residues. Germline assignment: CDR1 DFQATT and CDR2 SNEGSKA (reference sequence). Trimming left V 6 bases short and J 4 bases short, with 9 bases between. Here the CDR3 DNA reads TGCAGTGCCCCAGCAGTCACTGAAGCTTTCTTT. Its protein is CSAPAVTEAFF.

A few counts support this clonotype. The chain couples TRBV18 to TRBJ2-3, with TRBD2 matching 12 bases. Germline values: CDR1 KGHSH, CDR2 LQKENI. CDR3 size: 15 residues. V lost 5 bases, J lost 6 bases, and 6 bases stayed unmatched. The CDR3 loop reads CASSSTSGRTDTQYF. CDR3 coding DNA: TGTGCCAGCTCATCGACTAGCGGGAGAACGGATACGCAGTATTTT. The whole variable domain, filled in from reference TRBV18 and TRBJ2-3, reads NAGVMQNPRHLVRRRGQEARLRCSPMKGHSHVYWYRQLPEEGLKFMVYLQKENIIDESGMPKERFSAEFPKEGPSILRIQQVVRGDSAAYFCASSSTSGRTDTQYFGPGTRLTVL.

This clonotype was seen at least ten times. The genes are TRBV5-1 and TRBJ2-5; 7 positions agree with TRBD1. With 0 bases clipped from V and 5 bases from J, the junction kept 4 bases outside the gene matches. This CDR3 has 14 amino acids. CDR1 is SGHRS, CDR2 YFSETQ, per germline. Written as DNA, the CDR3 is TGCGCCAGCAGCTTGGAAGGGGGCAGGGAGACCCAGTACTTC. Its translation: CASSLEGGRETQYF.

This clonotype was seen at least ten times. The chain couples TRBV12-3 or TRBV12-4 to TRBJ2-2, with 11 bases lining up with TRBD2. V trimming: 2 bases; J trimming: 9 bases; junction bases outside the gene matches: 2. The CDR3 is made up of 14 amino acids. CDR3 amino acids: CASSLTSGSRELFF. The CDR3 DNA reads TGTGCCAGCAGTTTAACTAGCGGGAGCCGGGAGCTGTTTTTT.

The chain links TRBV12-3 or TRBV12-4 to TRBJ1-5; D is possibly TRBD1 (5 bases). The CDR3 contains 16 residues. V was shortened by 6 bases and J by 4 bases, with 19 bases between the two germline ends. CDR3 loop: CASSRGGSGGNQPQHF. The CDR3 DNA reads as TGTGCCAGCAGCCGGGGGGGATCCGGTGGAAATCAGCCCCAGCATTTT.

This clonotype was found many times. The chain carries TRBV18 and TRBJ2-7, with 11 nucleotides matching TRBD2. V trimming: 8 bases; J trimming: 3 bases; junction bases outside the gene matches: 6. The CDR3 covers 14 residues. Germline CDR1 is KGHSH and CDR2 is LQKENI. Here the CDR3 reads CASSPGLAGYEQYF. Written as DNA, the CDR3 is TGTGCCAGCAGCCCCGGACTAGCGGGCTACGAGCAGTACTTC.

This clonotype was seen ten or more times. The CDR3 protein is CASSLNPGLAGGINIQYF. CDR3 bases: TGTGCCAGCAGTTTAAATCCGGGACTAGCGGGAGGTATAAACATTCAGTACTTC. The rearrangement links TRBV11-2 to TRBJ2-4; the match to TRBD2 covers 15 bases. V shed 6 bases and J 6 bases; nucleotides not matched to a gene: 12. This CDR3 comprises 18 residues. CDR1 and CDR2 from the germline V gene are SGHAT and FQNNGV. Combining the CDR3 with reference TRBV11-2 and TRBJ2-4 gives the whole variable domain EAGVAQSPRYKIIEKRQSVAFWCNPISGHATLYWYQQILGQGPKLLIQFQNNGVVDDSQLPKDRFSAERLKGVDSTLKIQPAKLEDSAVYLCASSLNPGLAGGINIQYFGAGTRLSVL.

This clonotype was counted between two and nine times. The gene calls are TRBV19 and TRBJ1-1, with a weak D call TRBD1 (6 bases). The CDR3 contains 15 residues. Trimming took off 0 bases at V and 0 bases at J, with 8 bases between the two ends. Germline CDR1 reads LNHDA; CDR2 reads SQIVND (reference sequence). Here the CDR3 DNA reads TGTGCCAGTAGTATAGAGGGGGGGCTGAACACTGAAGCTTTCTTT. It yields the protein CASSIEGGLNTEAFF.

This clonotype occurred many times. The rearrangement joins TRBV7-2 to TRBJ1-2; a weak D match, TRBD1 (5 bases). Trimming shortened V by 4 bases and J by 1 base, and 16 bases separated the two germline ends. Germline V gene lookup returns CDR1 SGHTA and CDR2 FQGNSA. CDR3 length: 16 residues. The CDR3 coding sequence is TGTGCCAGCAGCTCCGGGACGACGGCTAATAACTATGGCTACACCTTC. Amino acids: CASSSGTTANNYGYTF.

This clonotype was recorded at least ten times. The chain links TRBV5-1 to TRBJ2-5; D unresolved. V was trimmed by 2 bases and J by 0 bases, leaving 5 bases between them. The germline V gene encodes CDR1 SGHRS and CDR2 YFSETQ. This CDR3 has 13 amino acids. For the CDR3, the DNA is TGCGCCAGCAGCTTTAACGACCAAGAGACCCAGTACTTC. This encodes CASSFNDQETQYF.